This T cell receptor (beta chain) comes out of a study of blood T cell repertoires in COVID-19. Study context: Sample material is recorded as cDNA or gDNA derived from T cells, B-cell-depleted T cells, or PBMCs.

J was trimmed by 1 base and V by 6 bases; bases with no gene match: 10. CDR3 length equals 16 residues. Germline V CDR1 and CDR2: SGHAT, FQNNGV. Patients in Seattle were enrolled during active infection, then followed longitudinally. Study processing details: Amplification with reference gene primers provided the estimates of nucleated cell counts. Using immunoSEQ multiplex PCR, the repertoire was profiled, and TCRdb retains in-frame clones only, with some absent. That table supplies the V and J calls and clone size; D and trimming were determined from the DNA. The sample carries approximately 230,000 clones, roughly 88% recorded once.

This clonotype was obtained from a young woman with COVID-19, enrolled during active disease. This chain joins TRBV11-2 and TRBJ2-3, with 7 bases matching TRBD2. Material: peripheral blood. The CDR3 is CASSPFSGLGTDTQYF. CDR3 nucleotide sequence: TGTGCCAGCAGTCCCTTTAGCGGGCTTGGCACAGATACGCAGTATTTT.